This T cell receptor beta chain was identified during a study of blood T cells in healthy people across ages. Study as a whole: About one barcoded TCR beta cDNA was captured per two T cells.

Details on this clonotype: The antigen is not known.

Study-level findings and limits: Underestimates were what the diversity estimates from one million T cells were considered to be. What prevented conclusive comparison of naive and antigen-experienced cells was that PBMCs were unsorted.

V was pared by 1 base and J by 5 bases, with 6 bases of the junction left unmatched. Per germline, CDR1 MNHEY and CDR2 SMNVEV (reference sequence). The CDR3 extends over 15 amino acids. The authors ran a second PCR of about 6 to 11 cycles using a sample-barcoded 5' primer and a J-beta primer mix. A single record per CDR3 protein comes from TCRdb applying MiXCR to the 5' RACE reads. This sample has about 1.4 million distinct CDR3 sequences; roughly 60% occur once, and the top ten carry under 8.5%. The clonotype was recovered from a man in his late teens or twenties in good health. The sample was blood. This sequence joins TRBV27 and TRBJ2-7; 9 nucleotides match TRBD1. CDR3 loop: CASSLLGTGIHEQYF. DNA for the CDR3: TGTGCCAGCAGTTTATTGGGGACAGGGATCCACGAGCAGTACTTC.